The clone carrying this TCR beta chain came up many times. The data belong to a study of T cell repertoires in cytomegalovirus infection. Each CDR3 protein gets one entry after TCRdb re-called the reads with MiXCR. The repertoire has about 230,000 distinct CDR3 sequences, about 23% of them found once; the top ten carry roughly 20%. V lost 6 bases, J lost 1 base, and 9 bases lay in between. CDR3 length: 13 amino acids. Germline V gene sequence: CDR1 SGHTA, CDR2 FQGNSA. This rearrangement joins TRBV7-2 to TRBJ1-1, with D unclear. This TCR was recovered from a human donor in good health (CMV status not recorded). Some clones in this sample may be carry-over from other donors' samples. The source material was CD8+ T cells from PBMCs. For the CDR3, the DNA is TGTGCCAGCAGTTTGAGACAGAACACTGAAGCTTTCTTT. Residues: CASSLRQNTEAFF. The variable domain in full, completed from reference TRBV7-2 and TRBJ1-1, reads GAGVSQSPSNKVTEKGKDVELRCDPISGHTALYWYRQSLGQGLEFLIYFQGNSAPDKSGLPSDRFSAERTGGSVSTLTIQRTQQEDSAVYLCASSLRQNTEAFFGQGTRLTVV.